What follows are 14 T cell receptor beta chains derived from one specimen sequenced in a study of T-cell reconstitution after alpha-beta-depleted transplantation in children listed by TCRdb under 2016. To prepare the library, PCR was applied. This sample was sequenced with an Illumina HiSeq 2500. TCR libraries were prepared with molecular barcoding, using unique molecular identifiers to normalize TCRbeta repertoire quantification. TCRdb itself trimmed the public reads at Q25 with fastp, ran MiXCR and retained productive beta chains. One record per CDR3 amino acid sequence lists the most common genes and DNA. The sample profile shows some 590,000 distinct CDR3 sequences; 10% to 13% of them were found once. Less than 4.5% of the sample rests with the top ten. The sequencing used PBMCs from the stem cell graft donor, collected from the stem cell graft. These receptors were taken from a human donor who donated a stem cell graft to a child with acute myeloid leukemia.

This clonotype was seen ten or more times. This chain links TRBV5-1 with TRBJ1-1; weak D call: TRBD1 (5 bases). CDR3 size: 15 residues. The germline gives CDR1 SGHRS, CDR2 YFSETQ. Trimming shortened V by 2 bases and J by 1 base, and 12 bases separated the two germline ends. The CDR3 nucleotides are TGCGCCAGCAGCTTTCATATGACAGCGAACACTGAAGCTTTCTTT. Translated, it gives CASSFHMTANTEAFF.

Notes on this clonotype: One base away lies a much larger clone, so this may be a sequencing read error. This CDR3 is missing its conserved last phenylalanine or tryptophan, likely due to a read error. The chain uses TRBV29-1 and TRBJ1-1; D possibly corresponds to TRBD1 (6 bases). Trimming left V 4 bases short and J 8 bases short, with 14 bases between. Germline values: CDR1 SQVTM, CDR2 ANQGSEA. CDR3 length: 12 amino acids. CDR3 sequence: CSVAGGDTEAFS. The CDR3 bases are TGCAGCGTTGCGGGGGGCGATACGGAAGCTTTCTCT.

This clonotype has at least ten counts. CDR3 protein: CAISESPGDGYTF. The CDR3 DNA reads TGTGCCATCAGTGAGTCACCGGGAGATGGCTACACCTTC. The chain recombines TRBV10-3 with TRBJ1-2; D uncertain. The CDR3 totals 13 residues. Trimming left V 0 bases short and J 6 bases short, with 8 bases between. Germline CDR1 and CDR2: ENHRY and SYGVKD.

V is TRBV12-3 or TRBV12-4 and J is TRBJ2-2; D assignment may be TRBD1 or TRBD2 (9 bases each). Trimming cost V 3 bases and J 7 bases, with 33 bases left between them. The CDR3 loop spans 21 amino acids. CDR3 protein: CASSFTLQQGAWREGVGELFF. The CDR3 DNA reads TGTGCCAGCAGTTTCACACTCCAACAGGGGGCCTGGCGGGAGGGCGTCGGGGAGCTGTTTTTT.

The rearrangement joins TRBV27 to TRBJ2-5, with D perhaps being TRBD1 or TRBD2 (6 bases each). Deletions cut 7 bases from V and 5 bases from J, with 11 bases between. Germline V gene lookup returns CDR1 MNHEY and CDR2 SMNVEV (reference sequence). The CDR3 totals 12 residues. The chain's CDR3 is CASILGGETQYF. In DNA form, the CDR3 reads TGTGCCAGCATCCTAGGGGGGGAGACCCAGTACTTC.

About this clonotype itself: Given a much more abundant clone one base away, this may be a read error. This chain links TRBV20-1 with TRBJ2-1, with 10 bases matching TRBD2. The CDR3 spans 16 residues. CDR1 and CDR2 (germline): DFQATT, SNEGSKA (reference sequence). This CDR3 reads CSASALLAGSDNELFF. The CDR3 bases are TGCAGTGCTAGTGCCTTACTAGCGGGAAGTGATAATGAGCTGTTCTTC.

The chain is built from TRBV9 and TRBJ2-1, with D possibly TRBD2 on 6 matching bases. Germline V lookup: CDR1 SGDLS, CDR2 YYNGEE. This CDR3 is built from 15 residues. The V and J ends lost 0 bases and 2 bases respectively, with 9 bases between them. Here the CDR3 reads CASSVVGGPYNEQFF. The DNA for the CDR3 is TGTGCCAGCAGCGTAGTCGGAGGGCCCTACAATGAGCAGTTCTTC.

In this sample, this clonotype turned up a few times. The rearrangement links TRBV7-9 to TRBJ2-7; 7 bases map to TRBD2. V trimming: 5 bases; J trimming: 0 bases; junction bases outside the gene matches: 4. The CDR3 is 14 residues long. CDR1 is SEHNR and CDR2 is FQNEAQ in the germline V gene (reference sequence). CDR3 in DNA: TGTGCCAGCAGCGTATGGGAGGGCTCCTACGAGCAGTACTTC. This encodes CASSVWEGSYEQYF.

This clonotype was counted at least ten times. The chain combines TRBV10-3 with TRBJ1-5; D is uncertain. Germline V CDR1 and CDR2: ENHRY, SYGVKD. This CDR3 is built from 13 residues. Trimming left V 11 bases short and J 3 bases short, with 14 bases between. The CDR3 here is CAVVQSPNQPQHF. In DNA, the CDR3 is TGTGCCGTCGTACAGAGCCCCAATCAGCCCCAGCATTTT.

There are a few counts of this clonotype. V and J are TRBV7-9 and TRBJ2-3; D unclear. The length of the CDR3 is 14 residues. Germline CDR1 SEHNR, CDR2 FQNEAQ (reference sequence). Trimming left V 2 bases short and J 2 bases short, with 8 bases between. DNA for the CDR3: TGTGCCAGCAGCTTACTCACACTCACAGATACGCAGTATTTT. Its protein product is CASSLLTLTDTQYF.

There are many counts of this clonotype. This chain connects TRBV29-1 to TRBJ2-1; D possibly uses TRBD1 or TRBD2 (5 bases each). Trimming cost V 5 bases and J 4 bases, with 15 bases left between them. CDR3 length equals 14 residues. Germline V gene sequence: CDR1 SQVTM, CDR2 ANQGSEA. In nucleotides, the CDR3 is TGCAGCGTTTTCCGAGAGGGGCGATACAATGAGCAGTTCTTC. Its translation: CSVFREGRYNEQFF.

This rearrangement joins TRBV6-2 or TRBV6-3 to TRBJ2-2, with D tentatively TRBD2 (5 bases). V was trimmed by 2 bases and J by 3 bases, leaving 16 bases between them. Germline V gives CDR1 MNHEY, CDR2 SVGEGT. This CDR3 comprises 17 residues. CDR3 in DNA: TGTGCCAGCAGTTACCCCGTCCCTAGCTCGTACACCGGGGAGCTGTTTTTT. It is translated as CASSYPVPSSYTGELFF.

This clonotype has ten or more counts. V usage is TRBV15 and J usage is TRBJ2-1; TRBD2 matches 10 bases. Germline V lookup: CDR1 LNHNV, CDR2 YYDKDF (reference sequence). Losses at the gene ends were 6 bases for V and 0 bases for J; bases not matched to a gene: 11. The CDR3 covers 18 residues. The CDR3 sequence: CATSGAASGRYSYNEQFF. The CDR3 nucleotides read TGTGCCACCAGTGGGGCGGCTAGCGGGAGATACTCCTACAATGAGCAGTTCTTC.

This clonotype was seen many times. The chain joins TRBV10-3 to TRBJ2-1; 9 bases match TRBD2. CDR1 and CDR2 (germline): ENHRY, SYGVKD. CDR3 length: 14 amino acids. J gave up 7 bases and V 2 bases, and 3 bases lay outside the gene matches. The CDR3 loop is CAISEGGRVNEQFF. CDR3 DNA sequence: TGTGCCATCAGTGAGGGCGGGAGGGTGAATGAGCAGTTCTTC.